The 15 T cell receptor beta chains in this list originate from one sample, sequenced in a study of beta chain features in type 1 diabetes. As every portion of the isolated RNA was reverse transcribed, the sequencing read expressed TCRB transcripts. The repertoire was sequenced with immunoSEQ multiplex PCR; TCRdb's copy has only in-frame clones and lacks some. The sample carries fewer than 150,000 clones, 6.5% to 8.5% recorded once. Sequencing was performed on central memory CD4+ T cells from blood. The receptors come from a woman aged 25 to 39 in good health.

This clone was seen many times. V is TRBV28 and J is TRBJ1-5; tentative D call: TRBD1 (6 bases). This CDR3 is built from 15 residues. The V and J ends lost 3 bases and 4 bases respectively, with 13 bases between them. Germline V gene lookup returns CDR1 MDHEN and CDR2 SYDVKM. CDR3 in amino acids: CASSFVGAFNQPQHF. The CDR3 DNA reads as TGTGCCAGCAGTTTCGTGGGGGCCTTTAATCAGCCCCAGCATTTT. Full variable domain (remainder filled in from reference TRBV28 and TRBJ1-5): DVKVTQSSRYLVKRTGEKVFLECVQDMDHENMFWYRQDPGLGLRLIYFSYDVKMKEKGDIPEGYSVSREKKERFSLILESASTNQTSMYLCASSFVGAFNQPQHFGDGTRLSIL.

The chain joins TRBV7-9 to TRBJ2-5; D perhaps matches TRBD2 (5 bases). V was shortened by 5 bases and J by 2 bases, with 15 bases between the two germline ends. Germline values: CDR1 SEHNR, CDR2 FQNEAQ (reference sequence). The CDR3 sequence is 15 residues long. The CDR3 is CASSQLERAQETQYF. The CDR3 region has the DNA TGTGCCAGCAGCCAACTCGAGAGGGCGCAAGAGACCCAGTACTTC.

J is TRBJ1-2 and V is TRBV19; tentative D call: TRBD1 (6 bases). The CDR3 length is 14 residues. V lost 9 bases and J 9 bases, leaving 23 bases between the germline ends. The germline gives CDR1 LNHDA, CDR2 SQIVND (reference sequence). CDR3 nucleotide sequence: TGTGCCAGACAGAGTCCCGCTAAACAGGGTTGCTACACCTTC. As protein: CARQSPAKQGCYTF.

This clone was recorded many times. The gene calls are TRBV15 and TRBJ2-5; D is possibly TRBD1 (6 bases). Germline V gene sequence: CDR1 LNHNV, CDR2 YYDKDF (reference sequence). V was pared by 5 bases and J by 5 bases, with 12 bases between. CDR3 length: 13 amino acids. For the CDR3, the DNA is TGTGCCACCAGCTACAGGGAGCGCGAGACCCAGTACTTC. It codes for CATSYRERETQYF. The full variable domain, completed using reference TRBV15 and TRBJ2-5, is DAMVIQNPRYQVTQFGKPVTLSCSQTLNHNVMYWYQQKSSQAPKLLFHYYDKDFNNEADTPDNFQSRRPNTSFCFLDIRSPGLGDTAMYLCATSYRERETQYFGPGTRLLVL.

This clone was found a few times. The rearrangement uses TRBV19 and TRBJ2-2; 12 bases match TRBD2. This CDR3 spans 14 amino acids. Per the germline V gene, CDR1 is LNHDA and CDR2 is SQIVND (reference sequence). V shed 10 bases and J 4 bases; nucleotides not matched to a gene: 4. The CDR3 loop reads CATSGRASTGELFF. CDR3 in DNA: TGTGCCACTAGCGGGAGGGCGAGCACCGGGGAGCTGTTTTTT.

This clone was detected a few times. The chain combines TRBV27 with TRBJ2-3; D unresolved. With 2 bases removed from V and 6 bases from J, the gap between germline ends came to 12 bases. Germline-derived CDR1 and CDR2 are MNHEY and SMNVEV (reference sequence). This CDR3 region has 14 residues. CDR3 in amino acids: CASSLGLIVDTQYF. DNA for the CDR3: TGTGCCAGCAGTTTAGGTCTAATTGTGGATACGCAGTATTTT.

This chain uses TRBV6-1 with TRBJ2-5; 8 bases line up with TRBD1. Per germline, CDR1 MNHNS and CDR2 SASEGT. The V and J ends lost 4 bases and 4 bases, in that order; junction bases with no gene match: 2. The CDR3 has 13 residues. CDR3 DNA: TGTGCCAGCAGTGCGGACAGGGTAGAGACCCAGTACTTC. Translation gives CASSADRVETQYF.

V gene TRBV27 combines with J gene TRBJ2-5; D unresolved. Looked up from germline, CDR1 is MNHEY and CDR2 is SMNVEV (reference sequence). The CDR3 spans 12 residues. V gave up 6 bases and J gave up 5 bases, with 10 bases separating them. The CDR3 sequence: CASSTASETQYF. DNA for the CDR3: TGTGCCAGCAGCACGGCTAGTGAGACCCAGTACTTC.

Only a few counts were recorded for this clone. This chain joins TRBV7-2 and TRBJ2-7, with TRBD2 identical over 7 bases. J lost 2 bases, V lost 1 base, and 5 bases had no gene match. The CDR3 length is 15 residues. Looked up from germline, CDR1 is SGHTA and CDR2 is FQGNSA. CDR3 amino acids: CASSLGGLAAYEQYF. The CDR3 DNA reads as TGTGCCAGCAGCTTAGGCGGGCTAGCGGCCTACGAGCAGTACTTC.

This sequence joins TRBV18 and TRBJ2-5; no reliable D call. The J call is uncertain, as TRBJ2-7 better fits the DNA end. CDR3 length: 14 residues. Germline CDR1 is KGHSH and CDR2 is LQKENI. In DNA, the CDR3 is TGTGCCAGCTCACCGGCGGCCCTATCCTACGAGCAGTACTTC. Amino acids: CASSPAALSYEQYF.

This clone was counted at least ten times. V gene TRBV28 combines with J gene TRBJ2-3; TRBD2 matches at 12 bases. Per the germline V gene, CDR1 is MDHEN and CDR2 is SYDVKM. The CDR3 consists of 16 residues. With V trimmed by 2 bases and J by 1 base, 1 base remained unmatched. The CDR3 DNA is TGTGCCAGCAGTTTAGCTAGCGGGAGGGGCACAGATACGCAGTATTTT. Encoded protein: CASSLASGRGTDTQYF.

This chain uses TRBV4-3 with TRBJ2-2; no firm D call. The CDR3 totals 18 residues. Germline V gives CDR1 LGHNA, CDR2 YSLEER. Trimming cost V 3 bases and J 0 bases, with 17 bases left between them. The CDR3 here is CASSQREARGSNTGELFF. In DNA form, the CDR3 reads TGCGCCAGCAGCCAGCGCGAGGCTCGCGGTTCGAACACCGGGGAGCTGTTTTTT.

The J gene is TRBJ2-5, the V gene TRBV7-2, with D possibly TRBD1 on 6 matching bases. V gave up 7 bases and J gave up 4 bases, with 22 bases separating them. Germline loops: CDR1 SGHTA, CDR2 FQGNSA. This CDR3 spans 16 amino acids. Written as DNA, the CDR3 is TGTGCCAGCACCCAACTACCTGGGGGCCTGGGAGAGACCCAGTACTTC. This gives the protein CASTQLPGGLGETQYF.

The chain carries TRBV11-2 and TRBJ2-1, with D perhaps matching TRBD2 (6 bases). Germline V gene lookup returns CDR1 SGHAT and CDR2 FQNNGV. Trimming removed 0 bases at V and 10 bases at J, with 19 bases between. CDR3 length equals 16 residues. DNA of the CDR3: TGTGCCAGCAGCTTAGATCGTGGCGGGACTTCCAGGGAGCAGTTCTTC. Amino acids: CASSLDRGGTSREQFF. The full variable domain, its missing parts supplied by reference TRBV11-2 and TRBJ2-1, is EAGVAQSPRYKIIEKRQSVAFWCNPISGHATLYWYQQILGQGPKLLIQFQNNGVVDDSQLPKDRFSAERLKGVDSTLKIQPAKLEDSAVYLCASSLDRGGTSREQFFGPGTRLTVL.

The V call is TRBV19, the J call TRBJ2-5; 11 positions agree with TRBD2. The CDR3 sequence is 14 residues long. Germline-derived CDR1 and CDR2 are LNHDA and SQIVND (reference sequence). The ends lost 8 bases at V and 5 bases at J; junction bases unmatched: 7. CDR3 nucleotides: TGTGCCAGTCGCGGACTAGCGGGCGGCGAGACCCAGTACTTC. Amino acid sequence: CASRGLAGGETQYF.